This T cell receptor beta chain was captured by sequencing in a study of OX40 agonist ivuxolimab in advanced cancers. General study results and limits: Both blood CD4+ and CD8+ T cells showed clonal growth by week 6 at 0.1 to 3.0 mg/kg.

TCRdb's copy holds only in-frame clones and misses some; the assay was immunoSEQ multiplex PCR. Among some 63,000 clones listed, approximately 87% were seen once. This clone was observed a single time. Its antigen is not known. There are 15 residues in the CDR3. V lost 5 bases and J 3 bases, leaving 15 bases between the germline ends. Germline values: CDR1 MNHNY, CDR2 SVGAGI (reference sequence). This rearrangement joins TRBV6-6 to TRBJ2-3, with D possibly TRBD1 on 6 matching bases. The clonotype comes from an adult with an advanced solid tumor such as melanoma, head and neck, liver or kidney cancer. The sequences come from CD4+ or CD8+ T cells sorted from blood, collected in a trial of the OX40 agonist ivuxolimab. In nucleotides, the CDR3 is TGTGCCAGCAGTACACGACAGGTCGTGACAGATACGCAGTATTTT. Translating gives CASSTRQVVTDTQYF.